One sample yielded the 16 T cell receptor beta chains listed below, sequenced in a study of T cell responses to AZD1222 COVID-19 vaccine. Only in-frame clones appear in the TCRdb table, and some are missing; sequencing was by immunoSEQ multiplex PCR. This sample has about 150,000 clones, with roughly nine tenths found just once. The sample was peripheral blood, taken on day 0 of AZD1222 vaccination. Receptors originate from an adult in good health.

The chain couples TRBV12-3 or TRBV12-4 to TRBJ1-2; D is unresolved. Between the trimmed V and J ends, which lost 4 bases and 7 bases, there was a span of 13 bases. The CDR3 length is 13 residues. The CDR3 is CASSYGPSGGYTF. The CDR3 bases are TGTGCCAGCAGTTACGGGCCCTCGGGTGGCTACACCTTC.

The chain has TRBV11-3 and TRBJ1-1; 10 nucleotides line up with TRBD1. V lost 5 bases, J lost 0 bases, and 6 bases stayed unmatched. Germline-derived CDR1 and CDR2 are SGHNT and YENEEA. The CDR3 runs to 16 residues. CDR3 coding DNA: TGTGCCAGCAGCCTCCGGGACAGGGGCATGAACACTGAAGCTTTCTTT. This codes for CASSLRDRGMNTEAFF.

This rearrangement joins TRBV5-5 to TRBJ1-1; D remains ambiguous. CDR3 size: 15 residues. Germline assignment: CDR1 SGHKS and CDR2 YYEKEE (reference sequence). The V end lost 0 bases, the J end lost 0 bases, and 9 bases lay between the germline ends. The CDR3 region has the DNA TGTGCCAGCAGCTTGGGTGGGCGGATGAACACTGAAGCTTTCTTT. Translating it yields CASSLGGRMNTEAFF.

The CDR3 sequence: CASSPALPSYEQYF. CDR3 sequence (DNA): TGTGCCTCGAGCCCAGCCCTCCCCTCCTACGAGCAGTACTTC. The chain carries TRBV6-5 and TRBJ2-7; D unresolved. Trimming stripped 11 bases from V and 0 bases from J, with 17 bases between. The CDR3 has 14 amino acids. CDR1 and CDR2 (germline): MNHEY, SVGAGI.

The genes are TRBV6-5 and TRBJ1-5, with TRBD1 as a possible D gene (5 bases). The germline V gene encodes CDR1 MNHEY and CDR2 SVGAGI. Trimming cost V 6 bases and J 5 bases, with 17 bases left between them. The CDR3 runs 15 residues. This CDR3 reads CASSKGPRGDQPQHF. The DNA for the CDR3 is TGTGCCAGCAGCAAGGGACCTCGTGGGGATCAGCCCCAGCATTTT.

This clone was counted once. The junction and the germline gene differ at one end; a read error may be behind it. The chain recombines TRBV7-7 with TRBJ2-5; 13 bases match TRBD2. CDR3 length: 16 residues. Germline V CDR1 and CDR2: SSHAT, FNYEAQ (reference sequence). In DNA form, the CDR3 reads TGTGCTAGCAGCCGCGGACTAGCGGGAGTTGAAGAGACCCAGTACTTC. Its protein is CASSRGLAGVEETQYF.

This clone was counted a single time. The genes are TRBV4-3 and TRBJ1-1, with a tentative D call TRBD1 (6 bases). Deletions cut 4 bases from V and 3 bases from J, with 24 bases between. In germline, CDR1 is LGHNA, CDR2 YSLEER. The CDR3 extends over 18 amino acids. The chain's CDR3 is CASSLVGGAAAAYTEAFF. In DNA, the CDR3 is TGCGCCAGCAGCCTCGTGGGGGGGGCGGCGGCAGCTTACACTGAAGCTTTCTTT.

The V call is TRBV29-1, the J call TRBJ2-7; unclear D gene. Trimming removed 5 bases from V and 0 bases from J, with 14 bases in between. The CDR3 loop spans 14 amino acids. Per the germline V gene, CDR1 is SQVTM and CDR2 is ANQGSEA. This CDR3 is CSVRVGSSSYEQYF. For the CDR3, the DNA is TGCAGCGTTCGGGTAGGGTCGAGCTCCTACGAGCAGTACTTC.

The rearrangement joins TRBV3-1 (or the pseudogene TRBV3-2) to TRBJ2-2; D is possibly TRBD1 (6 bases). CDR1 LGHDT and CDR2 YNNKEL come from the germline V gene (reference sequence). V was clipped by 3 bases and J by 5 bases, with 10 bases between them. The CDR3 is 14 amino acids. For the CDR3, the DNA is TGTGCCAGCAGCCAGGGGGCTCAAACCGGGGAGCTGTTTTTT. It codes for CASSQGAQTGELFF.

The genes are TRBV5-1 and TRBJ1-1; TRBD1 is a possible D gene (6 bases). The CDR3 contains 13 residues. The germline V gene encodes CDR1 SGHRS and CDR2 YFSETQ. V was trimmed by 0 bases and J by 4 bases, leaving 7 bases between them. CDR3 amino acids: CASSLAQGTEAFF. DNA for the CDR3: TGCGCCAGCAGCTTGGCACAGGGCACTGAAGCTTTCTTT.

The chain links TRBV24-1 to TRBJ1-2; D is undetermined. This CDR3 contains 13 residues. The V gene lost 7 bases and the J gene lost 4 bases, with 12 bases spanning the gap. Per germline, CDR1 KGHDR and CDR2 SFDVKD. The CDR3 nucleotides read TGTGCCACCAGCCCAGGATACCTCTATGGCTACACCTTC. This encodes CATSPGYLYGYTF.

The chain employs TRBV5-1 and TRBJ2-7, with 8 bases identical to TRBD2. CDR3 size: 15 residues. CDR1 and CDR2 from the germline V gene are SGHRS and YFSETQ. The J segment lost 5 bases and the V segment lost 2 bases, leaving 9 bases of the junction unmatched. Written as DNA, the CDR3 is TGCGCCAGCAGCTTACGTCCTAGCGGGCACGACGAGCAGTACTTC. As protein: CASSLRPSGHDEQYF.

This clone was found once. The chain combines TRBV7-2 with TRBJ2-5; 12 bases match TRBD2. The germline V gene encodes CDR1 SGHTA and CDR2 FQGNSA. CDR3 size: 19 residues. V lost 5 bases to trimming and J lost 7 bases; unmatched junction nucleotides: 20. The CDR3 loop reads CASSPSSGGASGVRRTQYF. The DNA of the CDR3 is TGTGCCAGCAGCCCTTCTAGCGGGGGGGCATCTGGGGTGCGGAGGACCCAGTACTTC.

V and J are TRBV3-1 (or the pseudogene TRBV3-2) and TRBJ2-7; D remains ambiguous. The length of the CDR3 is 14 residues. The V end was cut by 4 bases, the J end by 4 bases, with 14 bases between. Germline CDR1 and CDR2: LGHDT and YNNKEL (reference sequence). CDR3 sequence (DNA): TGTGCCAGCAGCCTTAGCCAAGGGTCTTACGAGCAGTACTTC. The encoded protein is CASSLSQGSYEQYF.

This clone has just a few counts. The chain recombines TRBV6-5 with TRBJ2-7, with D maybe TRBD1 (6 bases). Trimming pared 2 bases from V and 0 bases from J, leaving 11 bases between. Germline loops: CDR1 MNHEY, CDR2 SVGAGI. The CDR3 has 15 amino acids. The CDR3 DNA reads TGTGCCAGCAGTTACATCCCGGACAGCTCCTACGAGCAGTACTTC. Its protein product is CASSYIPDSSYEQYF.

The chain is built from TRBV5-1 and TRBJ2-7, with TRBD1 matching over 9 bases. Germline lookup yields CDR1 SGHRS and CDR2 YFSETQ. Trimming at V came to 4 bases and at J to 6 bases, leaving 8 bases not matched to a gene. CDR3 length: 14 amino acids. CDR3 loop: CASSPGTGTGEQYF. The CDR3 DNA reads TGCGCCAGCAGCCCAGGGACAGGGACAGGCGAGCAGTACTTC.